What follows are 30 T cell receptor beta chains derived from one specimen sequenced in a study of regulatory T cells in long-lasting Graves disease. Stated time point: newly diagnosed GD, antithyroid drugs for less than 3 months. TCR sequences were obtained from RNA taken from PBMCs. The TCR beta library used iRepertoire HTBI primers with Arm-PCR amplification of CDR3. MiXCR, applied by TCRdb to the multiplex PCR reads, yields one record per CDR3 protein. The data contain 300,000 to 450,000 distinct CDR3 sequences, about 14% of them singletons. The sequencing here drew on peripheral blood mononuclear cells (PBMCs), taken at new diagnosis, from a patient treated with antithyroid drugs. The receptors were gathered from a female donor with Graves disease.

This clonotype was detected ten times or more. The chain has TRBV5-1 and TRBJ2-1, with TRBD2 matching 7 bases. Germline CDR1 is SGHRS and CDR2 is YFSETQ. This CDR3 contains 13 residues. V was pared by 6 bases and J by 2 bases, with 2 bases of the junction left unmatched. In DNA, the CDR3 is TGCGCCAGCAACAGCGGGACCTACAATGAGCAGTTCTTC. Residues: CASNSGTYNEQFF.

This clonotype was seen repeatedly, ten times or more. V and J are TRBV28 and TRBJ1-2; no definite D call. The V and J ends lost 4 bases and 4 bases respectively, with 1 base between them. Looked up from germline, CDR1 is MDHEN and CDR2 is SYDVKM. The CDR3 is made up of 10 amino acids. CDR3 residues: CASSSYGYTF. Here the CDR3 DNA reads TGTGCCAGCAGTTCCTATGGCTACACCTTC.

The table lists this clonotype with many counts. The chain has TRBV2 and TRBJ1-6; D possibly corresponds to TRBD1 (6 bases). V was trimmed by 3 bases and J by 6 bases, leaving 12 bases between them. The germline gives CDR1 SNHLY, CDR2 FYNNEI. This CDR3 has 15 amino acids. The CDR3 DNA is TGTGCCAGCAGTGATCGGACAGAGCGTAATTCACCCCTCCACTTT. Translating it yields CASSDRTERNSPLHF.

This clonotype was found many times. The chain carries TRBV3-1 and TRBJ1-1, with 10 bases aligning to TRBD1. Germline CDR1 reads LGHDT; CDR2 reads YNNKEL (reference sequence). The CDR3 consists of 15 residues. V lost 3 bases to trimming and J lost 4 bases; unmatched junction nucleotides: 5. CDR3 region: CASSHDRGPGTEAFF. CDR3 DNA sequence: TGTGCCAGCAGCCACGACAGGGGGCCTGGCACTGAAGCTTTCTTT.

This clonotype has ten or more counts. The CDR3 reads CASSFLRTQYF. The CDR3, as DNA: TGTGCCAGCAGCTTTTTGCGTACGCAGTATTTT. The chain carries TRBV11-2 and TRBJ2-3; D remains ambiguous. Germline V lookup: CDR1 SGHAT, CDR2 FQNNGV. The V end was cut by 3 bases, the J end by 8 bases, with 6 bases between. The CDR3 is made up of 11 amino acids.

This clonotype was seen many times. The genes are TRBV6-1 and TRBJ2-1; TRBD1 might be the D (8 bases). The CDR3 covers 14 residues. CDR1 and CDR2 (germline): MNHNS, SASEGT. Between the trimmed V and J ends, which lost 7 bases and 8 bases, there was a span of 18 bases. CDR3 sequence: CASKENRGRDEQFF. CDR3 nucleotide sequence: TGTGCCAGCAAAGAGAACAGGGGGAGGGATGAGCAGTTCTTC.

The sample holds many counts of this clonotype. The chain carries TRBV11-2 and TRBJ2-7; 10 nucleotides align to TRBD1. V lost 4 bases, J lost 3 bases, and 15 bases stayed unmatched. Germline CDR1 is SGHAT and CDR2 is FQNNGV. This CDR3 region has 18 residues. The CDR3 sequence is CASSSPPGQGLPYYEQYF. The CDR3 DNA sequence: TGTGCCAGCAGCTCACCCCCGGGACAGGGGCTCCCCTACTACGAGCAGTACTTC.

There are many counts of this clonotype. This sequence joins TRBV28 and TRBJ2-2; tentative D call: TRBD2 (7 bases). Germline V lookup: CDR1 MDHEN, CDR2 SYDVKM. Between the trimmed V and J ends, which lost 2 bases and 0 bases, there was a span of 19 bases. The CDR3 covers 19 residues. The CDR3 nucleotides read TGTGCCAGCAGTTTAGGTTGGGGGGGGGGCCTCGCGAACACCGGGGAGCTGTTTTTT. This encodes CASSLGWGGGLANTGELFF.

This clonotype was found a few times. The chain links TRBV5-1 to TRBJ2-2; 7 bases agree with TRBD1. This CDR3 region has 15 residues. Trimming cost V 4 bases and J 3 bases; bases outside gene matches: 6. Per the germline V gene, CDR1 is SGHRS and CDR2 is YFSETQ. The CDR3 is CASSPGTVDTGELFF. CDR3 in DNA: TGCGCCAGCAGCCCCGGGACAGTTGACACCGGGGAGCTGTTTTTT. The variable domain in full, with the rest retrieved from reference TRBV5-1 and TRBJ2-2, is KAGVTQTPRYLIKTRGQQVTLSCSPISGHRSVSWYQQTPGQGLQFLFEYFSETQRNKGNFPGRFSGRQFSNSRSEMNVSTLELGDSALYLCASSPGTVDTGELFFGEGSRLTVL.

This clonotype was seen ten or more times. The CDR3 loop reads CASSYAPDSGNQPQHF. In nucleotides, the CDR3 is TGTGCCAGCAGTTACGCCCCGGACAGTGGCAATCAGCCCCAGCATTTT. The rearrangement links TRBV6-9 to TRBJ1-5; maybe TRBD1 (6 bases). V lost 3 bases, J lost 2 bases, and 14 bases lay in between. CDR3 length: 16 amino acids. Germline loops: CDR1 MNHGY, CDR2 SVAAGI.

This clonotype was detected only a few times. This chain joins TRBV6-1 and TRBJ1-5; the match to TRBD1 covers 8 bases. CDR1 is MNHNS, CDR2 SASEGT, per germline. V shed 7 bases, J shed 3 bases, and the junction held 5 bases outside the gene matches. CDR3 length equals 14 residues. CDR3 residues: CASNQGANNQPQHF. In DNA form, the CDR3 reads TGTGCCAGCAATCAGGGGGCCAACAATCAGCCCCAGCATTTT.

This clonotype was picked up many times. The J gene is TRBJ1-2, the V gene TRBV3-1; no clear D. CDR1 is LGHDT, CDR2 YNNKEL, per germline (reference sequence). The CDR3 has 14 amino acids. The germline V and J ends were trimmed by 0 bases and 5 bases, with 10 bases remaining between them. CDR3: CASSQDLEVYGYTF. Here the CDR3 DNA reads TGTGCCAGCAGCCAAGACCTCGAAGTTTATGGCTACACCTTC.

This clonotype was detected many times. V usage is TRBV11-2 and J usage is TRBJ2-1, with D possibly TRBD1 on 5 matching bases. This CDR3 is built from 15 residues. The V and J ends lost 5 bases and 4 bases respectively, with 15 bases between them. The germline gives CDR1 SGHAT, CDR2 FQNNGV. CDR3 sequence (DNA): TGTGCCAGCAGCCCCTGGGGCGGCAGTTACAATGAGCAGTTCTTC. It yields the protein CASSPWGGSYNEQFF. Variable domain in full (rest from reference TRBV11-2 and TRBJ2-1): EAGVAQSPRYKIIEKRQSVAFWCNPISGHATLYWYQQILGQGPKLLIQFQNNGVVDDSQLPKDRFSAERLKGVDSTLKIQPAKLEDSAVYLCASSPWGGSYNEQFFGPGTRLTVL.

The chain recombines TRBV28 with TRBJ2-5, with 11 bases that match TRBD1. Germline values: CDR1 MDHEN, CDR2 SYDVKM. V lost 4 bases, J lost 5 bases, and 6 bases stayed unmatched. This CDR3 has 15 amino acids. This CDR3 is CASSSRDRGKETQYF. The CDR3 DNA is TGTGCCAGCAGTTCACGGGACAGGGGGAAGGAGACCCAGTACTTC.

This clonotype was observed a handful of times. The genes are TRBV7-9 and TRBJ2-1; D is uncertain. TRBJ2-5 explains the end of the DNA better; the J call may be wrong. This CDR3 comprises 13 residues. The germline V gene has CDR1 SEHNR and CDR2 FQNEAQ (reference sequence). CDR3 in amino acids: CASRSYTPETQYF. CDR3 DNA sequence: TGTGCCAGCAGGAGCTATACTCCAGAGACCCAGTACTTC.

About this clonotype itself: This may be a read error, as it is one base from a much larger clone. CDR3 bases: TGTGCCATCAGTGAGAACGACAGGGCTGATGGCTACACCTTC. Translation: CAISENDRADGYTF. The chain uses TRBV10-3 and TRBJ1-2; TRBD1 matches 7 bases. The junction had 6 bases not matched to a gene; V was cut back by 2 bases and J by 6 bases. This CDR3 spans 14 amino acids. Germline V gene lookup returns CDR1 ENHRY and CDR2 SYGVKD.

The V gene is TRBV10-3, the J gene TRBJ1-1; D might be TRBD1 (6 bases). This CDR3 has 15 residues. Trimming cost V 2 bases and J 0 bases, with 10 bases left between them. From germline, CDR1 is ENHRY and CDR2 SYGVKD. The CDR3 region is CAISEGTPMNTEAFF. The CDR3 nucleotides read TGTGCCATCAGTGAGGGGACACCAATGAACACTGAAGCTTTCTTT.

In this sample, this clonotype turned up many times. This chain connects TRBV5-1 to TRBJ1-1; unclear D gene. The CDR3 spans 13 residues. V dropped 4 bases and J dropped 3 bases, with 10 bases sitting between them. Germline lookup yields CDR1 SGHRS and CDR2 YFSETQ. This CDR3 reads CASSLILDTEAFF. For the CDR3, the DNA is TGCGCCAGCAGCCTAATCCTGGACACTGAAGCTTTCTTT.

This clonotype was seen ten or more times. The chain combines TRBV28 with TRBJ2-4, with 10 bases lining up with TRBD2. CDR3 length equals 20 residues. The germline V gene encodes CDR1 MDHEN and CDR2 SYDVKM. The V gene end was trimmed by 5 bases and the J gene end by 0 bases; junction bases not matched to a gene: 16. DNA of the CDR3: TGTGCCAGCAGTCGAACCCCTCCCGGGACTAGCGCCCTAGCCAAAAACATTCAGTACTTC. Translating gives CASSRTPPGTSALAKNIQYF.

The chain joins TRBV5-4 to TRBJ2-5; TRBD1 is a possible D gene (5 bases). Germline V gives CDR1 SGHNT, CDR2 YYREEE (reference sequence). V was cut by 1 base and J by 2 bases, with 9 bases left in between. The CDR3 totals 14 residues. In nucleotides, the CDR3 is TGTGCCAGCAGCTTGTGGGCAGGGCAAGAGACCCAGTACTTC. Its protein product is CASSLWAGQETQYF. The full variable domain, in which reference TRBV5-4 and TRBJ2-5 provide the parts outside the CDR3, is ETGVTQSPTHLIKTRGQQVTLRCSSQSGHNTVSWYQQALGQGPQFIFQYYREEENGRGNFPPRFSGLQFPNYSSELNVNALELDDSALYLCASSLWAGQETQYFGPGTRLLVL.

This clonotype has a count of ten or more. The gene calls are TRBV7-3 and TRBJ1-5; a possible D gene is TRBD1 (5 bases). Germline V gene data show CDR1 as SGHTA and CDR2 as FQGTGA. This CDR3 comprises 15 residues. Deletions cut 2 bases from V and 1 base from J, with 9 bases between. The CDR3 loop is CASSLDGGSNQPQHF. CDR3 in DNA: TGTGCCAGCAGCTTAGATGGGGGGAGCAATCAGCCCCAGCATTTT. The variable domain in full, completed from reference TRBV7-3 and TRBJ1-5, reads GAGVSQTPSNKVTEKGKYVELRCDPISGHTALYWYRQSLGQGPEFLIYFQGTGAADDSGLPNDRFFAVRPEGSVSTLKIQRTERGDSAVYLCASSLDGGSNQPQHFGDGTRLSIL.

This clonotype was observed at least ten times. This chain connects TRBV12-3 or TRBV12-4 to TRBJ1-2; weak D call: TRBD1 (5 bases). V was pared by 6 bases and J by 5 bases, with 16 bases between. CDR3 length: 14 amino acids. CDR3 DNA: TGTGCCAGCAGCCCCGGGACCTCAACTTATGGCTACACCTTC. Residues: CASSPGTSTYGYTF.

The gene calls are TRBV19 and TRBJ2-2, with D possibly being TRBD2 (6 bases). The germline gives CDR1 LNHDA, CDR2 SQIVND (reference sequence). This CDR3 is built from 16 residues. Trimming removed 7 bases from V and 0 bases from J, with 15 bases in between. The CDR3 sequence: CASNRVGGTNTGELFF. As DNA, the CDR3 is TGTGCCAGTAACAGAGTAGGCGGGACGAACACCGGGGAGCTGTTTTTT.

This clonotype has more than one count but fewer than ten. The chain employs TRBV7-9 and TRBJ2-3; no clear D. V was clipped by 4 bases and J by 0 bases, with 11 bases between them. Germline-derived CDR1 and CDR2 are SEHNR and FQNEAQ (reference sequence). The CDR3 spans 15 residues. The CDR3 reads CASSSRATSTDTQYF. The CDR3 DNA is TGTGCCAGCAGCTCCCGGGCTACGAGCACAGATACGCAGTATTTT.

This clonotype has a count of ten or more. The gene calls are TRBV20-1 and TRBJ1-3, with D perhaps TRBD1 (5 bases). This CDR3 has 14 residues. Looked up from germline, CDR1 is DFQATT and CDR2 is SNEGSKA (reference sequence). Trimming removed 4 bases at V and 0 bases at J, with 10 bases between. The CDR3 spells CSATERGSGNTIYF. CDR3 DNA sequence: TGCAGTGCTACGGAGAGGGGCTCTGGAAACACCATATATTTT.

This clonotype has at least ten counts. This chain uses TRBV10-3 with TRBJ1-5; D not certain. The CDR3 covers 17 residues. The germline V and J ends were trimmed by 7 bases and 1 base, with 20 bases remaining between them. CDR1 ENHRY and CDR2 SYGVKD come from the germline V gene. The CDR3 sequence: CAIMNDAAKTSNQPQHF. The CDR3 DNA reads TGTGCCATCATGAATGACGCGGCAAAGACGAGCAATCAGCCCCAGCATTTT.

V gene TRBV6-1 combines with J gene TRBJ2-1; 8 bases match TRBD2. The junction had 11 bases not matched to a gene; V was cut back by 7 bases and J by 9 bases. The V gene's germline CDR1 is MNHNS and CDR2 SASEGT. CDR3 length: 14 residues. Written as DNA, the CDR3 is TGTGCCAGCACTCCACAGCGGGGGAGGACTGAGCAGTTCTTC. It translates to CASTPQRGRTEQFF.

This clonotype showed up many times. The rearrangement links TRBV3-1 to TRBJ2-5; 7 bases fit TRBD2. V was clipped by 4 bases and J by 3 bases; unmatched bases: 8. The V gene's germline CDR1 is LGHDT and CDR2 YNNKEL (reference sequence). The CDR3 is 15 residues long. The DNA for the CDR3 is TGTGCCAGCAGCCCAGACCCCAGCGGGGAAGAGACCCAGTACTTC. Its translation is CASSPDPSGEETQYF.

V and J are TRBV27 and TRBJ1-6, with a possible D match to TRBD1 (5 bases). The germline V and J ends were trimmed by 2 bases and 8 bases, with 13 bases remaining between them. Germline V gene lookup returns CDR1 MNHEY and CDR2 SMNVEV (reference sequence). This CDR3 spans 15 amino acids. The CDR3: CASSLGAGFDSPLHF. CDR3 coding DNA: TGTGCCAGCAGTTTAGGGGCGGGATTCGATTCACCCCTCCACTTT.

CDR3 coding DNA: TGCGCCAGCAGCTTGGAAGTCATGAACACTGAAGCTTTCTTT. Residues: CASSLEVMNTEAFF. This chain uses TRBV5-1 with TRBJ1-1; D remains ambiguous. Per the germline V gene, CDR1 is SGHRS and CDR2 is YFSETQ. Trimming took 0 bases from V and 0 from J, leaving 6 bases between them. The CDR3 consists of 14 residues. Supplemented by reference TRBV5-1 and TRBJ1-1, the full variable domain reads KAGVTQTPRYLIKTRGQQVTLSCSPISGHRSVSWYQQTPGQGLQFLFEYFSETQRNKGNFPGRFSGRQFSNSRSEMNVSTLELGDSALYLCASSLEVMNTEAFFGQGTRLTVV.